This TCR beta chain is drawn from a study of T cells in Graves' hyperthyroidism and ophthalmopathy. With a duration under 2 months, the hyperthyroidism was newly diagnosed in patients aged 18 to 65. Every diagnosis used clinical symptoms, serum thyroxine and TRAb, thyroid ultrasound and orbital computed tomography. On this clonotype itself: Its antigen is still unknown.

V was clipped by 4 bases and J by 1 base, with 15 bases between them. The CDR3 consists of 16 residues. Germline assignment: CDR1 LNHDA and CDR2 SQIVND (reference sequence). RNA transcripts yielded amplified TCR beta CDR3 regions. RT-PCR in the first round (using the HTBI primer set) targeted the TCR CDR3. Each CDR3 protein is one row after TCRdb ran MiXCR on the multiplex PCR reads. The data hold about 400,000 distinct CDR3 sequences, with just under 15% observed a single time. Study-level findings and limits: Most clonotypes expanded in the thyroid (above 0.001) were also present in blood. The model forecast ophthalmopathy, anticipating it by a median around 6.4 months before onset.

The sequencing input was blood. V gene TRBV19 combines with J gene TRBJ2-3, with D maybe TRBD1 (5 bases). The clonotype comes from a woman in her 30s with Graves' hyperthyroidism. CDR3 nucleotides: TGTGCCAGTAGTACCTTAGACAGACCTCGCACAGATACGCAGTATTTT. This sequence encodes CASSTLDRPRTDTQYF. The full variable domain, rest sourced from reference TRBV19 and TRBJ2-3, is DGGITQSPKYLFRKEGQNVTLSCEQNLNHDAMYWYRQDPGQGLRLIYYSQIVNDFQKGDIAEGYSVSREKKESFPLTVTSAQKNPTAFYLCASSTLDRPRTDTQYFGPGTRLTVL.